Described below is a single T cell receptor (beta chain) sequence and its context. The data were taken from a study of blood T cell repertoires in COVID-19. Germline lookup yields CDR1 SNHLY and CDR2 FYNNEI. CDR3 length: 13 amino acids. V lost 8 bases and J lost 0; bases outside the gene matches: 2. The protocol was immunoSEQ multiplex PCR, while the TCRdb copy is restricted to in-frame clones and leaves out a portion. This table has about 59,000 clones, around 86% appearing once. This receptor was taken from an elderly woman with acute or convalescent COVID-19. The V and J genes are TRBV2 and TRBJ2-7, with 9 nucleotides matching TRBD1. Sample: peripheral blood. The CDR3 loop is CASGQGSSYEQYF. CDR3 bases: TGTGCCAGCGGACAGGGGAGCTCCTACGAGCAGTACTTC.